In its sample, the clone carrying this T cell receptor (beta chain) was seen a few times. Antigen specificity is unknown. Each CDR3 protein is one row after TCRdb ran MiXCR on the RT-PCR reads. The data contain 20,000 to 25,000 distinct CDR3 sequences, about three quarters of them singletons. These data are taken from a study of yellow fever vaccine responses in identical twins. Germline CDR1 and CDR2: SQVTM and ANQGSEA. Trimming removed 4 bases from V and 7 bases from J; junction bases left unmatched: 7. The CDR3 contains 14 residues. General study points: Reports say the vaccine T cell response in twins looked partly convergent and partly personalized.

Sequencing used T cells from blood (PBMCs), unsorted or a sorted subset (not recorded which), obtained before or after yellow fever vaccination (not recorded which). The sequence came from a woman under 30 who received the yellow fever vaccine. The rearrangement joins TRBV29-1 to TRBJ2-2; 9 bases are shared with TRBD2. The CDR3 here is CSVGLAVGGGELFF. DNA for the CDR3: TGCAGCGTTGGACTAGCGGTCGGAGGCGGGGAGCTGTTTTTT.